The 7 T cell receptor beta chains listed next were all sequenced from one sample in a study of T-cell reconstitution after alpha-beta-depleted transplantation in children. Unique molecular identifiers were used in preparing the TCRbeta library. One entry per CDR3 protein, called by TCRdb with MiXCR from the PCR reads. The data contain under 20,000 distinct CDR3 sequences, 9.5% to 15% of them seen just once; the ten biggest clones take up over 55%. The sample in question was PBMCs, mostly from graft donor cells, obtained 180 days after TCRalphabeta/CD19-depleted stem cell transplant. The receptors come from a boy younger than two who had a stem cell transplant for Wiskott-Aldrich syndrome, so the T cells may come from the graft donor.

This clonotype was recorded at least ten times. This chain joins TRBV7-2 and TRBJ2-1; D perhaps matches TRBD1 (5 bases). CDR3 length equals 15 residues. Germline CDR1 reads SGHTA; CDR2 reads FQGNSA. The V and J ends lost 2 bases and 2 bases respectively, with 10 bases between them. CDR3 DNA sequence: TGTGCCAGCAGCTTATTTCAGGGCGCCTACAATGAGCAGTTCTTC. Translated, it gives CASSLFQGAYNEQFF.

The chain carries TRBV12-3 or TRBV12-4 and TRBJ1-2; 9 nucleotides line up with TRBD1. V trimming: 5 bases; J trimming: 4 bases; junction bases outside the gene matches: 11. The CDR3 has 16 residues. CDR3 nucleotide sequence: TGTGCCAGCAGTCCCCGGGACAGGGACTCTTTCTATGGCTACACCTTC. Translating it yields CASSPRDRDSFYGYTF.

This clonotype has at least ten counts. The chain has TRBV5-1 and TRBJ2-5, with unresolved D. The CDR3 has 16 residues. The germline gives CDR1 SGHRS, CDR2 YFSETQ. V was cut by 0 bases and J by 0 bases, with 12 bases left in between. CDR3 loop: CASSLVGPTYQETQYF. As DNA, the CDR3 is TGCGCCAGCAGCTTGGTCGGGCCCACGTACCAAGAGACCCAGTACTTC.

The rearrangement links TRBV12-3 or TRBV12-4 to TRBJ2-2, with 7 positions matching TRBD1. CDR3 size: 14 residues. J gave up 7 bases and V 5 bases, and 7 bases lay outside the gene matches. CDR3 coding DNA: TGTGCCAGCAGTCACAACAGGGGAATCGGGGAGCTGTTTTTT. Protein product: CASSHNRGIGELFF.

The table lists this clonotype with a few counts. The chain recombines TRBV19 with TRBJ2-1; D may be TRBD1 (6 bases). Germline assignment: CDR1 LNHDA and CDR2 SQIVND (reference sequence). With 3 bases removed from V and 6 bases from J, the gap between germline ends came to 18 bases. The CDR3 loop spans 16 amino acids. The CDR3 sequence is CASSIFGARGGNEQFF. The CDR3 DNA reads as TGTGCCAGTAGTATCTTCGGGGCCAGGGGCGGCAATGAGCAGTTCTTC.

This chain links TRBV10-3 with TRBJ2-7; 7 nucleotides match TRBD1. Germline V lookup: CDR1 ENHRY, CDR2 SYGVKD. The CDR3 runs to 12 residues. V shed 11 bases and J 3 bases; nucleotides not matched to a gene: 7. Here the CDR3 DNA reads TGTGCCGTCGGGACAGAGTTCTACGAGCAGTACTTC. Translated: CAVGTEFYEQYF.

Comment on this clonotype: Compared with germline, one end of the junction differs, possibly owing to a read error. The chain uses TRBV11-3 and TRBJ2-2, with 8 bases matching TRBD2. Germline V gene lookup returns CDR1 SGHNT and CDR2 YENEEA. This CDR3 comprises 16 residues. CDR3 sequence: CASSLDRPGGTGEQFF. CDR3 DNA sequence: TGTGCCAGCAGCTTAGACCGGCCGGGAGGGACCGGGGAGCAGTTTTTT.